The clone carrying this T cell receptor beta chain was seen only a few times. Antigen unknown. The trim removed 5 bases at V and 1 base at J, leaving 11 bases unmatched. The CDR3 contains 17 residues. CDR1 and CDR2 (germline): DFQATT, SNEGSKA (reference sequence). One entry per CDR3 protein results from TCRdb running MiXCR on the 5' RACE reads. The table includes roughly 280,000 distinct CDR3 sequences, 15% to 20% detected once. This record comes from a study of T-cell memory formation after mild COVID-19. General study findings and limits: Proof of SARS-CoV-2 specificity was absent for the second-wave clones that crested on day 37. Clones that contracted clustered mainly in CM and EM if CD4+ and in EMRA if CD8+. From day 15 to 85, contracting clones were balanced between CD4 and CD8, whereas later expanders leaned toward CD4+.

Sequencing was carried out using PBMCs or a T cell subset sorted from them (not recorded which). The receptor was derived from a man younger than 35 who had mild COVID-19 (a few samples of this study predate the infection). Cell type and time point are not known. V usage is TRBV20-1 and J usage is TRBJ2-6, with TRBD2 matching over 7 bases. The CDR3 is CSARPPRGGSGANVLTF. CDR3 in DNA: TGCAGTGCTCGGCCCCCTCGCGGGGGATCTGGGGCCAACGTCCTGACTTTC.